Sequencing of this T cell receptor beta chain was carried out in a study of cytomegalovirus exposure and HLA in healthy donors. Study results and caveats: Researchers reported in a later analysis that a missense DCLRE1C variant was tied to TCR beta V- and J-gene trimming. Some TCR beta chains (roughly 160 of them) were listed as cytomegalovirus-associated.

Primers included in the PCR were 60 Vbeta and 13 Jbeta primers. The assay was immunoSEQ multiplex PCR, and TCRdb's table has in-frame clones only and misses some. Among 120,000 to 150,000 clones listed, roughly 84% were seen once. The CDR3 extends over 13 amino acids. Germline lookup yields CDR1 LGHNT and CDR2 FRNRAP. Trimming removed 1 base from V and 9 bases from J, with 10 bases in between. A note on this clone: The target antigen is unknown.

The specimen was PBMCs. The chain links TRBV12-5 to TRBJ2-1; D not resolved. This sequence originates from a boy aged 2 to 10 in good health and CMV-seronegative. Here the CDR3 DNA reads TGTGCTAGTGGTTTGGAGATCTATTCTGAGCAGTTCTTC. Protein product: CASGLEIYSEQFF.